This TCR beta chain is from a study of T cell responses to AZD1222 COVID-19 vaccine. A note on this clone: Its matching antigen is unknown.

Findings and limits, study-wide: In the spike-specific TCR repertoire, nearly half reportedly target unmutated variant regions. Vaccine-associated CD4 TCRs ranged over spike, dominating at 160-218 and 743-854. The donor cohort was predominantly white British with a female majority, and clonal diversity may have been underestimated.

CDR1 GTSNPN and CDR2 SVGIG come from the germline V gene (reference sequence). V was clipped by 5 bases and J by 9 bases, with 14 bases between them. The CDR3 has 11 residues. Second doses that came at about 4 or about 12 weeks were put together. Repertoires were generated with immunoSEQ multiplex PCR, while TCRdb's copy carries only in-frame clones and drops some. The sample records approximately 110,000 clones, approximately 89% being singletons. The TCR sequence derives from an adult who received the AZD1222 COVID-19 vaccine. The material sequenced was peripheral blood, taken 28 days after the second AZD1222 dose. The V and J genes are TRBV30 and TRBJ2-7, with D possibly being TRBD1 or TRBD2 (5 bases each). CDR3 in DNA: TGTGCCTGGGGATCCGGGGCGACGCAGTACTTC. The encoded protein is CAWGSGATQYF.